This TCR beta chain is drawn from a study of glioma-infiltrating T cells after dendritic cell vaccination listed by TCRdb under 2016. Regarding the study in general: A cohort of about 15 glioblastoma patients from Phase I and II dendritic cell vaccination trials was included, of whom 9 were newly diagnosed and 6 had recurrent disease. Between about 2002 and 2012, the patients were given dendritic cell vaccination pulsed with autologous tumor lysate. Three intradermal dendritic cell vaccine injections were administered to patients at biweekly intervals in the arm below the axilla. In glioblastoma patients vaccinated with dendritic cells, deep sequencing of TCR beta CDR3 regions served to measure the amount of tumor-infiltrating lymphocytes and to compare repertoires between tumor and blood. To make the vaccine, monocyte-derived dendritic cells were cultured for six to eight days with IL-4 and GM-CSF and then pulsed overnight with autologous tumor lysate. Survival after dendritic cell vaccination was correlated with TCR sequencing metrics, including TIL content and tumor-blood repertoire overlap.

TCRB CDR3 regions were amplified from around 1.9 ug genomic DNA, or all available DNA if less, using the immunoSEQ assay. For multiplex PCR, 60 forward primers for TCR V beta segments and 13 reverse primers for J beta segments were used. Synthetic control templates were spiked into each sample at limiting dilution to estimate reads per starting template. The Illumina HiSeq System generated sequencing reads of 87 bp. Under the source paper's analysis protocol: PCR and sequencing errors were removed by a nearest neighbor algorithm that merged closely related sequences. TCR overlap was measured as the percentage of unique tumor TCR beta sequences also present in the same patient's peripheral blood. TCRdb stores this immuneACCESS table with in-frame sequences only. Part of the clones is absent; in the studies checked, under half of the shortfall reflects unresolved V genes, and no reason is known for the rest. V and J calls and clone size come straight from that table; D and trimming were deduced from the DNA. In this sample the table shows about 63,000 clones, more than 75% of which occur a single time. Of the sample, around 8.5% falls within the top ten clones.

With regard to this clone: The target of this receptor is not known. Per-base quality was not reported, and no clone a single base away is much larger than it.

In the paper's terms, the time point label means: after dendritic cell vaccination, including at tumor progression/relapse. Patients were selected for having adequate residual fresh-frozen tumor tissue and more than two years of available survival data. None of the glioblastoma patients carried an isocitrate dehydrogenase mutation, although molecular status otherwise varied. PBMC were collected before vaccination, two weeks after the third vaccination, and at tumor progression if progression occurred. The Qiagen DNeasy Blood extraction Kit was used for extraction of genomic DNA. Points the paper makes about the study in general: The cohort was small and heterogeneous, and full blood and tumor sets were available for few patients, with initial-recurrent tumor pairs available for even fewer patients. The response model built on TCR overlap across three groups was characterized as speculative, with prospective validation still needed. After dendritic cell vaccination, a higher estimated pretreatment TIL content predicted longer time to progression and overall survival. TCR clonality showed no direct relationship with survival, which suggests that a diverse polyclonal response may be important.

The clonotype was recovered from a human donor with glioblastoma. The sample consisted of blood, taken after dendritic cell vaccination.

The CDR3 protein: CASSFLRDRGTDTQYF. The sequence in DNA is TGTGCCAGCAGCTTCCTACGGGACAGGGGCACAGATACGCAGTATTTT. The rearrangement joined TRBV5-4 to TRBJ2-3; TRBD1 aligns with 9 central bases. The germline V gene (reference sequence) yields SGHNT for CDR1 and YYREEE for CDR2. Trimming accounts for 2 bases at V and 1 base at J, while the number of junction bases matched to no gene is 5. There are 16 amino acids in the CDR3, from cysteine to phenylalanine inclusive. The kept DNA is CDR3 alone, 48 bases in frame from the first base.